These 25 T cell receptor beta chains originate from one sample sequenced in a study of T cell repertoires in cytomegalovirus infection. One entry per CDR3 protein, called by TCRdb with MiXCR from the reads. The profile shows 800,000 to 950,000 distinct CDR3 sequences, approximately 30% of them singletons. Their recognized antigens are unknown. The source material was cultured CD8+ T cells from PBMCs, sampled from culture after CMV antigen stimulation. Receptors originate from a human donor in good health (CMV status not recorded). Some clones in this sample may be carry-over from other donors' samples.

The chain combines TRBV28 with TRBJ2-3; TRBD2 is a possible D gene (6 bases). CDR3 size: 16 residues. Germline V gives CDR1 MDHEN, CDR2 SYDVKM. Trimming cost V 3 bases and J 4 bases, with 17 bases left between them. CDR3 sequence reads: CASSLRWGRGSDTQYF. CDR3 sequence (DNA): TGTGCCAGCAGTTTGAGGTGGGGTCGGGGGTCAGATACGCAGTATTTT.

This clonotype was observed a few times. The gene calls are TRBV12-5 and TRBJ2-1; the match to TRBD2 covers 8 bases. This CDR3 is built from 14 residues. Germline V gives CDR1 LGHNT, CDR2 FRNRAP. Trimming cost V 0 bases and J 8 bases; bases outside gene matches: 3. The CDR3 DNA reads TGTGCTAGTGGTTTGGTCGGGGGGGGCCATGAGCAGTTCTTC. Translation gives CASGLVGGGHEQFF.

In the case of this clonotype: One end of the junction varies from germline; a read error may be responsible. This rearrangement joins TRBV7-3 to TRBJ2-5; 7 bases are a match to TRBD2. CDR3 size: 17 residues. CDR1 SGHTA and CDR2 FQGTGA come from the germline V gene. CDR3 in amino acids: CASSLSFAAGPKDTQCF. The DNA for the CDR3 is TGTGCCAGCAGCCTAAGTTTCGCAGCGGGGCCGAAAGATACCCAGTGCTTC.

In this sample, this clonotype turned up a few times. The rearrangement joins TRBV6-5 to TRBJ2-1, with 8 bases matching TRBD2. Germline values: CDR1 MNHEY, CDR2 SVGAGI. J gave up 6 bases and V 7 bases, and 8 bases lay outside the gene matches. The CDR3 length is 14 residues. For the CDR3, the DNA is TGTGCCAGCACCCCCGGGGGGGCGATCAATGAGCAGTTCTTC. Translated: CASTPGGAINEQFF.

The rearrangement links TRBV4-1 to TRBJ1-1; D unclear. Per germline, CDR1 MGHRA and CDR2 YSYEKL. The V and J ends lost 0 bases and 6 bases respectively, with 11 bases between them. The CDR3 has 14 residues. CDR3 nucleotide sequence: TGCGCCAGCAGCCAAGACTTTGGGGTGTCTGAAGCTTTCTTT. This gives the protein CASSQDFGVSEAFF.

J is TRBJ2-3 and V is TRBV2; D is undetermined. This CDR3 comprises 14 residues. CDR1 and CDR2 (germline): SNHLY, FYNNEI. Between the trimmed V and J ends, which lost 3 bases and 6 bases, there was a span of 13 bases. The CDR3 reads CASSDSQFGDTQYF. The CDR3 DNA sequence: TGTGCCAGCAGTGACTCCCAGTTCGGGGATACGCAGTATTTT. The whole variable domain, filled in from reference TRBV2 and TRBJ2-3, reads EPEVTQTPSHQVTQMGQEVILRCVPISNHLYFYWYRQILGQKVEFLVSFYNNEISEKSEIFDDQFSVERPDGSNFTLKIRSTKLEDSAMYFCASSDSQFGDTQYFGPGTRLTVL.

This chain uses TRBV19 with TRBJ1-4; D ambiguous. V was cut by 8 bases and J by 1 base, with 11 bases left in between. The germline V gene has CDR1 LNHDA and CDR2 SQIVND (reference sequence). The CDR3 is 14 residues long. The CDR3 coding sequence is TGTGCCAGTGCCCCTTTGCTAACTAATGAAAAACTGTTTTTT. Its translation is CASAPLLTNEKLFF. Full variable domain (outside the CDR3, taken from reference TRBV19 and TRBJ1-4): DGGITQSPKYLFRKEGQNVTLSCEQNLNHDAMYWYRQDPGQGLRLIYYSQIVNDFQKGDIAEGYSVSREKKESFPLTVTSAQKNPTAFYLCASAPLLTNEKLFFGSGTQLSVL.

This clonotype was seen more than once but under ten times. This chain links TRBV11-1 with TRBJ2-5; D unclear. Trimming removed 5 bases at V and 0 bases at J, with 10 bases between. The CDR3 is 14 amino acids. The V gene's germline CDR1 is SGHAT and CDR2 FQDESV (reference sequence). The CDR3 is CASSKKNHQETQYF. CDR3 DNA: TGTGCCAGCAGCAAGAAAAACCACCAAGAGACCCAGTACTTC.

This clonotype has a count of ten or more. The junction shows a germline mismatch at one end, possibly a read error. V usage is TRBV19 and J usage is TRBJ1-1, with a tentative D call TRBD1 (5 bases). The CDR3 runs to 13 residues. From germline, CDR1 is LNHDA and CDR2 SQIVND (reference sequence). The CDR3 DNA follows: TGTGCCAGCAGTATAGGACAGAACACTGAAGCTTTCTTT. Residues: CASSIGQNTEAFF.

The chain recombines TRBV24-1 with TRBJ2-5; D may be TRBD2 (5 bases). V lost 4 bases and J 5 bases, leaving 16 bases between the germline ends. CDR1 and CDR2 (germline): KGHDR, SFDVKD. The CDR3 loop spans 15 amino acids. DNA for the CDR3: TGTGCCACCAGTGAATCGGACTCCTACGGGGAGACCCAGTACTTC. Protein product: CATSESDSYGETQYF.

This rearrangement joins TRBV12-3 or TRBV12-4 to TRBJ1-3; tentatively, D is TRBD1 (5 bases). The V end lost 6 bases, the J end lost 3 bases, and 12 bases lay between the germline ends. This CDR3 is 14 amino acids long. For the CDR3, the DNA is TGTGCCAGCAGCAGTGGGGGAGATGGAAACACCATATATTTT. Its protein is CASSSGGDGNTIYF.

The sample holds many counts of this clonotype. The CDR3 reads CASRGTGDYGYTF. In nucleotides, the CDR3 is TGTGCCAGCAGGGGTACCGGGGACTATGGCTACACCTTC. This sequence joins TRBV6-1 and TRBJ1-2; no reliable D call. With 6 bases removed from V and 3 bases from J, the gap between germline ends came to 11 bases. The CDR3 is 13 residues long. Germline V gives CDR1 MNHNS, CDR2 SASEGT.

This clonotype was counted ten times or more. The CDR3 nucleotides are TGTGCCAGCAGCACCGGCACCTACGAGCAGTACTTC. Amino acid sequence: CASSTGTYEQYF. The V call is TRBV7-9, the J call TRBJ2-7, with unresolved D. Trimming took 5 bases from V and 2 from J, leaving 7 bases between them. CDR3 length: 12 amino acids. Germline values: CDR1 SEHNR, CDR2 FQNEAQ (reference sequence). The complete variable domain, with remaining parts taken from reference TRBV7-9 and TRBJ2-7, reads DTGVSQNPRHKITKRGQNVTFRCDPISEHNRLYWYRQTLGQGPEFLTYFQNEAQLEKSRLLSDRFSAERPKGSFSTLEIQRTEQGDSAMYLCASSTGTYEQYFGPGTRLTVT.

CDR3 loop: CASSYSTPQVNEKLFF. CDR3 sequence (DNA): TGTGCCAGCAGTTACTCGACCCCCCAGGTGAATGAAAAACTGTTTTTT. The chain is built from TRBV6-6 and TRBJ1-4; no clear D gene. V dropped 0 bases and J dropped 5 bases, with 13 bases sitting between them. The length of the CDR3 is 16 residues. Germline assignment: CDR1 MNHNY and CDR2 SVGAGI (reference sequence).

Ten or more counts support this clonotype. The genes are TRBV6-1 and TRBJ2-7; the match to TRBD1 covers 8 bases. Looked up from germline, CDR1 is MNHNS and CDR2 is SASEGT. V shed 3 bases and J 5 bases; nucleotides not matched to a gene: 9. The CDR3 is 15 residues long. CDR3 in amino acids: CASSDPTGVMDEQYF. The CDR3 region has the DNA TGTGCCAGCAGTGACCCGACAGGGGTGATGGACGAGCAGTACTTC.

This clonotype has just a few counts. The CDR3 is CASSLLTGSSYNEQFF. The CDR3, as DNA: TGTGCCAGCAGTTTATTGACAGGCAGCTCCTACAATGAGCAGTTCTTC. The chain links TRBV27 to TRBJ2-1, with TRBD1 as a possible D gene (6 bases). Trimming pared 1 base from V and 0 bases from J, leaving 10 bases between. The CDR3 contains 16 residues. CDR1 MNHEY and CDR2 SMNVEV come from the germline V gene (reference sequence).

The chain has TRBV6-6 and TRBJ2-1; 8 bases align to TRBD2. The J segment lost 10 bases and the V segment lost 0 bases, leaving 11 bases of the junction unmatched. Germline CDR1 reads MNHNY; CDR2 reads SVGAGI (reference sequence). The CDR3 runs to 16 residues. This CDR3 is CASSYSRSGDLSEQFF. CDR3 DNA sequence: TGTGCCAGCAGTTACTCGCGTAGCGGGGACCTTTCCGAGCAGTTCTTC.

This chain links TRBV5-6 with TRBJ1-1, with D maybe TRBD1 (6 bases). The germline V gene encodes CDR1 SGHDT and CDR2 YYEEEE. V lost 3 bases and J 7 bases, leaving 13 bases between the germline ends. This CDR3 comprises 13 residues. The CDR3 sequence is CASSSSHRDEAFF. DNA of the CDR3: TGTGCCAGCAGCTCATCTCACAGGGATGAAGCTTTCTTT.

The chain has TRBV2 and TRBJ1-4; 12 bases are shared with TRBD1. CDR1 is SNHLY, CDR2 FYNNEI, per germline. Trimming took 5 bases from V and 3 from J; bases not matched to a gene: 10. CDR3 size: 18 residues. CDR3 protein: CASSIGTGGVSANEKLFF. Written as DNA, the CDR3 is TGTGCCAGCAGTATCGGGACAGGGGGCGTTTCAGCTAATGAAAAACTGTTTTTT.

This clonotype was found a few times. This chain links TRBV6-5 with TRBJ1-6; the match to TRBD1 covers 11 bases. Unmatched junction bases numbered 11, after V lost 7 bases and J lost 6 bases. CDR1 is MNHEY, CDR2 SVGAGI, per germline. The CDR3 spans 17 residues. CDR3 amino acids: CASTLLGQGAINSPLHF. Written as DNA, the CDR3 is TGTGCCAGCACCCTTCTCGGACAGGGGGCGATTAATTCACCCCTCCACTTT.

This clonotype appeared a single time. This chain joins TRBV14 and TRBJ1-6; D may be TRBD1 (5 bases). Trimming removed 1 base at V and 8 bases at J, with 12 bases between. This CDR3 has 15 residues. Germline CDR1 and CDR2: SGHDN and FVKESK. The CDR3 DNA sequence: TGTGCCAGCAGCCAAGTCTGGGGAGGGGATTCACCCCTCCACTTT. It specifies CASSQVWGGDSPLHF.

V usage is TRBV6-5 and J usage is TRBJ1-2; D perhaps matches TRBD1 (5 bases). CDR3 length: 17 amino acids. CDR1 is MNHEY, CDR2 SVGAGI, per germline. V lost 8 bases to trimming and J lost 0 bases, with 22 bases between them. DNA of the CDR3: TGTGCCAGCGGACATAACCCGGGACCGTTAACTAACTATGGCTACACCTTC. It codes for CASGHNPGPLTNYGYTF.

The chain has TRBV7-8 and TRBJ1-5; TRBD1 matches 7 bases. This CDR3 spans 14 amino acids. J lost 5 bases, V lost 5 bases, and 6 bases had no gene match. CDR1 is SGHVS and CDR2 is FQNEAQ in the germline V gene. The CDR3 sequence is CASSRQGSYQPQHF. The CDR3 region has the DNA TGTGCCAGCAGCCGACAGGGAAGTTATCAGCCCCAGCATTTT.

This clonotype was observed a handful of times. This sequence joins TRBV7-2 and TRBJ2-5, with 11 nucleotides matching TRBD2. Germline CDR1 SGHTA, CDR2 FQGNSA. V lost 4 bases, J lost 5 bases, and 6 bases stayed unmatched. The CDR3 totals 15 residues. The CDR3 protein is CASSYGTSGSETQYF. The CDR3, as DNA: TGTGCCAGCAGCTATGGGACTAGCGGCTCGGAGACCCAGTACTTC.

V and J are TRBV28 and TRBJ1-5, with D uncertain. Trimming shortened V by 5 bases and J by 5 bases, and 13 bases separated the two germline ends. From germline, CDR1 is MDHEN and CDR2 SYDVKM. CDR3 size: 14 residues. Here the CDR3 reads CASSLPLGYQPQHF. For the CDR3, the DNA is TGTGCCAGCAGTCTCCCCCTAGGTTATCAGCCCCAGCATTTT.